The rows below give T cell receptor beta chains drawn from one sample of a study of cytomegalovirus exposure and HLA in healthy donors. Clones were sequenced by immunoSEQ multiplex PCR, and TCRdb holds only the in-frame ones, with some missing. The sample has 130,000 or so clones. The sequencing sample was made of PBMCs. These receptors originate from a woman younger than 30 in good health and CMV-seronegative. Each CDR3 is given with its conserved first and last residue. D genes are given only for firm matches.

j_call: TRBJ1-5; d_call: .; v_call: TRBV7-2; cdr3_nt: TGTGCCAGCAGCTCACAGGGATCGCAGCCCCAGCATTTT; cdr3_aa: CASSSQGSQPQHF
j_call: TRBJ2-4; d_call: .; v_call: TRBV27; cdr3_nt: TGTGCCAGCAGTTTAGGGGCACACACCCTAGCCAAAAACATTCAGTACTTC; cdr3_aa: CASSLGAHTLAKNIQYF
j_call: TRBJ1-1; d_call: TRBD1; v_call: TRBV4-1; cdr3_nt: TGCGCCAGCAGCCAAGAAAAGACAGGGTATTTTGAAGCTTTCTTT; cdr3_aa: CASSQEKTGYFEAFF
j_call: TRBJ2-7; d_call: .; v_call: TRBV7-9; cdr3_nt: TGTGCCAGCAGCCGCGCCGGGGTTAACGAGCAGTACTTC; cdr3_aa: CASSRAGVNEQYF
j_call: TRBJ2-2; d_call: .; v_call: TRBV4-1; cdr3_nt: TGCGCCAGCAGCCAAGGGGGGGAGCTCACCGGGGAGCTGTTTTTT; cdr3_aa: CASSQGGELTGELFF
j_call: TRBJ1-1; d_call: .; v_call: TRBV15; cdr3_nt: TGTGCCACCAGCTTAGAGATTGGTGAGGACACTGAAGCTTTCTTT; cdr3_aa: CATSLEIGEDTEAFF
j_call: TRBJ2-7; d_call: .; v_call: TRBV30; cdr3_nt: TGTGCCTGGAGTGTACGCGGGGCCCAATGGGCTTACGAGCAGTACTTC; cdr3_aa: CAWSVRGAQWAYEQYF
j_call: TRBJ1-1; d_call: .; v_call: TRBV29-1; cdr3_nt: TGCAGCGTTCTTCGGGTGGAAGGCACTGAAGCTTTCTTT; cdr3_aa: CSVLRVEGTEAFF
j_call: TRBJ2-3; d_call: TRBD2; v_call: TRBV7-2; cdr3_nt: TGTGCCAGCAGCTTACGCCCCTACGTCGGGAGGACTCCCACAGATACGCAGTATTTT; cdr3_aa: CASSLRPYVGRTPTDTQYF
j_call: TRBJ1-5; d_call: .; v_call: TRBV7-2; cdr3_nt: TGTGCCAGCAGCTCGGACACGGGAGGGGGTCAGCCCCAGCATTTT; cdr3_aa: CASSSDTGGGQPQHF
j_call: TRBJ2-3; d_call: TRBD2; v_call: TRBV11-1; cdr3_nt: TGTGCCAGCAGCTTGACTAGCAGGGGCACAGATACGCAGTATTTT; cdr3_aa: CASSLTSRGTDTQYF
j_call: TRBJ2-7; d_call: .; v_call: TRBV2; cdr3_nt: TGTGCCAGCACTCTCGGAGGCCCCTTCTACGAGCAGTACTTC; cdr3_aa: CASTLGGPFYEQYF
j_call: TRBJ2-5; d_call: .; v_call: TRBV29-1; cdr3_nt: TGCAGCGTTGTAACTGATCAAGAGACCCAGTACTTC; cdr3_aa: CSVVTDQETQYF
j_call: TRBJ1-2; d_call: TRBD1; v_call: TRBV7-8; cdr3_nt: TGTGCCAGCAGCTTAGAGGGACAGCGGTATGGCTACACCTTC; cdr3_aa: CASSLEGQRYGYTF
j_call: TRBJ2-1; d_call: .; v_call: TRBV11-2; cdr3_nt: TGTGCCAGCAGCTTAGGGCGGGGACGGGACAATGAGCAGTTCTTC; cdr3_aa: CASSLGRGRDNEQFF
j_call: TRBJ2-3; d_call: .; v_call: TRBV20-1; cdr3_nt: TGCAGTGCTAACGCGGGTGGTACGCAGTATTTT; cdr3_aa: CSANAGGTQYF
j_call: TRBJ1-1; d_call: TRBD1; v_call: TRBV4-1; cdr3_nt: TGCGCCAGCAGGCAAGGACAGGGAGGATCGGAAGCTTTCTTT; cdr3_aa: CASRQGQGGSEAFF
j_call: TRBJ2-3; d_call: .; v_call: TRBV2; cdr3_nt: TGTGCCAGCAGGCAGTACCGCACCACAGATACGCAGTATTTT; cdr3_aa: CASRQYRTTDTQYF
j_call: TRBJ2-3; d_call: TRBD2; v_call: TRBV10-1; cdr3_nt: TGCGCCAGCGCCGGGACTAGCGGGAGTGGGTCCCATACGCAGTATTTT; cdr3_aa: CASAGTSGSGSHTQYF
j_call: TRBJ1-3; d_call: .; v_call: TRBV4-2; cdr3_nt: TGTGCCAGCAGCCTTGGACAGCGCTCTGGAAACACCATATATTTT; cdr3_aa: CASSLGQRSGNTIYF
j_call: TRBJ2-7; d_call: TRBD1; v_call: TRBV11-2; cdr3_nt: TGTGCCAGCAGCTTAGGAGTCCCGGGACAGGACTTC; cdr3_aa: CASSLGVPGQDF
j_call: TRBJ2-1; d_call: TRBD1; v_call: TRBV12-5; cdr3_nt: TGTGCTAGTGGTAGATGGACAGGGGGCGTTGCGTTCTTC; cdr3_aa: CASGRWTGGVAFF
j_call: TRBJ2-5; d_call: TRBD2; v_call: TRBV7-2; cdr3_nt: TGTGCCAGCAGCTTATTCGGACTAGCGGGAGTCGAGGAGACCCAGTACTTC; cdr3_aa: CASSLFGLAGVEETQYF
j_call: TRBJ2-5; d_call: .; v_call: TRBV7-9; cdr3_nt: TGTGCCAGCAGCGCGACAAGAGGACAGCAAGAGACCCAGTACTTC; cdr3_aa: CASSATRGQQETQYF
j_call: TRBJ2-1; d_call: TRBD2; v_call: TRBV28; cdr3_nt: TGTGCCAGCAGTCAAAGGAGGGGACTAGTGGGCAATGAGCAGTTCTTC; cdr3_aa: CASSQRRGLVGNEQFF
j_call: TRBJ1-5; d_call: TRBD1; v_call: TRBV19; cdr3_nt: TGTGCCAGTAGCATCACAGGGGGCAATCAGCCCCAGCATTTT; cdr3_aa: CASSITGGNQPQHF
j_call: TRBJ2-7; d_call: TRBD2; v_call: TRBV19; cdr3_nt: TGTGCCAGTAACGGAGCTAGCGGGGACCCCTACGAGCAGTACTTC; cdr3_aa: CASNGASGDPYEQYF
j_call: TRBJ1-1; d_call: TRBD1; v_call: TRBV19; cdr3_nt: TGTGCCAGTAGTTACTCACAGGGGGCCACTGAAGCTTTCTTT; cdr3_aa: CASSYSQGATEAFF
j_call: TRBJ1-1; d_call: .; v_call: TRBV18; cdr3_nt: TGTGCCAGCGACGGGACTGGTTTCGGGCAGATGAACACTGAAGCTTTCTTT; cdr3_aa: CASDGTGFGQMNTEAFF
j_call: TRBJ2-3; d_call: TRBD1; v_call: TRBV27; cdr3_nt: TGTGCCAGCAGCCGGACAGGGGGTATAGATACGCAGTATTTT; cdr3_aa: CASSRTGGIDTQYF
j_call: TRBJ2-3; d_call: .; v_call: TRBV6-4; cdr3_nt: TGTGCCAGCAGTGAAAGGGGACTGGAGGGAGATACGCAGTATTTT; cdr3_aa: CASSERGLEGDTQYF
j_call: TRBJ1-1; d_call: .; v_call: TRBV9; cdr3_nt: TGTGCCAGCAGCGTAGCGGCCCTCGAAGGGGGTCCGACTGAAGCTTTCTTT; cdr3_aa: CASSVAALEGGPTEAFF
j_call: TRBJ2-6; d_call: .; v_call: TRBV30; cdr3_nt: TGTGCCTGGAGTGGGGGGAGTGGCGGGATACGGGCTGGGGCCAACGTCCTGACTTTC; cdr3_aa: CAWSGGSGGIRAGANVLTF
j_call: TRBJ2-5; d_call: .; v_call: TRBV2; cdr3_nt: TGTGCCAGCAGTCGAATTACAGGGAACTCCGAGACCCAGTACTTC; cdr3_aa: CASSRITGNSETQYF
j_call: TRBJ2-1; d_call: TRBD2; v_call: TRBV7-9; cdr3_nt: TGTGCCAGCAGCTTACGGGTACTAGCGGGAGGTCAAATATCTCAGTTCTTC; cdr3_aa: CASSLRVLAGGQISQFF
j_call: TRBJ2-7; d_call: TRBD2; v_call: TRBV6-5; cdr3_nt: TGTGCCAGCAGCAACCGGGGGGGGCGATCCTACGAGCAGTACTTC; cdr3_aa: CASSNRGGRSYEQYF
j_call: TRBJ2-5; d_call: TRBD2; v_call: TRBV6-1; cdr3_nt: TGTGCCAGCAGTGAACTAGCGGGAGGGCCAGAGACCCAGTACTTC; cdr3_aa: CASSELAGGPETQYF
j_call: TRBJ2-1; d_call: TRBD2; v_call: TRBV5-4; cdr3_nt: TGTGCCAGCAGCCCGTGGACTAGCGGGAGGGCCAATGAGCAGTTCTTC; cdr3_aa: CASSPWTSGRANEQFF
j_call: TRBJ2-1; d_call: TRBD2; v_call: TRBV6-1; cdr3_nt: TGTGCCAGCAGTGGCTCCGGGACTAGCGGGAGCTTTATAAATGAGCAGTTCTTC; cdr3_aa: CASSGSGTSGSFINEQFF
j_call: TRBJ2-3; d_call: .; v_call: TRBV14; cdr3_nt: TGTGCCAGCAGCCAAGGGAGGGATACGCAGTATTTT; cdr3_aa: CASSQGRDTQYF
j_call: TRBJ2-3; d_call: .; v_call: TRBV7-3; cdr3_nt: TGTGCCAGCAGCTTAAATGCTCTAGGCACAGATACGCAGTATTTT; cdr3_aa: CASSLNALGTDTQYF
j_call: TRBJ2-5; d_call: TRBD1; v_call: TRBV5-1; cdr3_nt: TGCGCCAGCAGCTTGATGGGACAGGACCAAGAGACCCAGTACTTC; cdr3_aa: CASSLMGQDQETQYF
j_call: TRBJ2-1; d_call: TRBD2; v_call: TRBV5-4; cdr3_nt: TGTGCCAGCAGCACTCGGACTAGCTTATACTCCTACAATGAGCAGTTCTTC; cdr3_aa: CASSTRTSLYSYNEQFF
j_call: TRBJ1-3; d_call: TRBD1; v_call: TRBV7-6; cdr3_nt: TGTGCCAGCAGCCAGGGACAGGGGGCAGGAAACACCATATATTTT; cdr3_aa: CASSQGQGAGNTIYF
j_call: TRBJ2-3; d_call: .; v_call: TRBV11-2; cdr3_nt: TGTGCCAGCAGCGGGGCCGGAGATACGCAGTATTTT; cdr3_aa: CASSGAGDTQYF
j_call: TRBJ2-2; d_call: .; v_call: TRBV5-1; cdr3_nt: TGCGCCAGCAGCTTGACGGCGGGCACCGGGGAGCTGTTTTTT; cdr3_aa: CASSLTAGTGELFF
j_call: TRBJ2-7; d_call: TRBD2; v_call: TRBV11-2; cdr3_nt: TGTGCCAGCAGCTTAGATAGGACTAGCGGGGTCTACGAGCAGTACTTC; cdr3_aa: CASSLDRTSGVYEQYF
j_call: TRBJ1-1; d_call: .; v_call: TRBV7-9; cdr3_nt: TGTGCCAGCAGCTCGACCGTTCGACAGGAAGCTTTCTTT; cdr3_aa: CASSSTVRQEAFF
j_call: TRBJ1-2; d_call: .; v_call: TRBV7-8; cdr3_nt: TGTGCCAGCAGCTTTTCAGACTCTCACTATGGCTACACCTTC; cdr3_aa: CASSFSDSHYGYTF
j_call: TRBJ2-5; d_call: .; v_call: TRBV7-6; cdr3_nt: TGTGCCAGCAGCTTCCGGGAAGAGACCCAGTACTTC; cdr3_aa: CASSFREETQYF
j_call: TRBJ1-2; d_call: .; v_call: TRBV10-3; cdr3_nt: TGTGCCATCAGTGAGTCCGGACAGTTAGGGGGGGGTGGCTACACCTTC; cdr3_aa: CAISESGQLGGGGYTF